This entry is about one T cell receptor (beta chain). The data stem from a study of blood T cell repertoires in COVID-19. Study overall: From the United States, Italy and Spain came samples of acute and convalescent COVID-19. T cells, B-cell-depleted T cells, or PBMCs supplied cDNA or gDNA.

In the authors' methods: By means of reference gene primer amplification, nucleated cell counts were estimated. Profiled with immunoSEQ multiplex PCR; TCRdb holds only in-frame clones, not every one. V and J calls and clone size are those listed in that table; D and trimming were worked out from the DNA. Here the sample spans 45,000 to 55,000 clones, roughly 88% being singletons. Trimming left V 1 base short and J 9 bases short, with 10 bases between. Germline V gene sequence: CDR1 SNHLY, CDR2 FYNNEI. The CDR3 contains 13 residues. The TCR was taken from a human donor in a cohort sampled during active COVID-19. The material sequenced was peripheral blood. The chain links TRBV2 to TRBJ1-5; D is unresolved. CDR3 nucleotide sequence: TGTGCCAGCAGTGAAGGGGGAGTTCGGCCCCAGCATTTT. Encoded protein: CASSEGGVRPQHF.